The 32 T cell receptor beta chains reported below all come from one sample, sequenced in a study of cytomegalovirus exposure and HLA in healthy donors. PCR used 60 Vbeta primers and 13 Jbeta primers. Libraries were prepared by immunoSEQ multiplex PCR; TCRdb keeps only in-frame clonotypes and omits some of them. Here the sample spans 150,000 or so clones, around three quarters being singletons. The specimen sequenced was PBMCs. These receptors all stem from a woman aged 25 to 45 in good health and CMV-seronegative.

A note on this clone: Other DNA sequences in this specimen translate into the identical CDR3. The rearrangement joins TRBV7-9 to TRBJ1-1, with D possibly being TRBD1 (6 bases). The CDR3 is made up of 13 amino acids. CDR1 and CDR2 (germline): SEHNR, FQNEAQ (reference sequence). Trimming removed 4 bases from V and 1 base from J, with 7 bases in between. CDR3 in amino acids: CASSSQGNTEAFF. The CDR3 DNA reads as TGTGCCAGCAGCTCACAGGGGAACACTGAAGCTTTCTTT. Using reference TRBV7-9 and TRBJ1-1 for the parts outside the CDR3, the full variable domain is DTGVSQNPRHKITKRGQNVTFRCDPISEHNRLYWYRQTLGQGPEFLTYFQNEAQLEKSRLLSDRFSAERPKGSFSTLEIQRTEQGDSAMYLCASSSQGNTEAFFGQGTRLTVV.

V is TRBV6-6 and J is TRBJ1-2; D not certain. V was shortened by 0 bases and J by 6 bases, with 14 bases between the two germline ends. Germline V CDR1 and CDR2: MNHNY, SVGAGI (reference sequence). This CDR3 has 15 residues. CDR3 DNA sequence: TGTGCCAGCAGTTACTCGGTGGTCCTGGGCGATGGCTACACCTTC. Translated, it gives CASSYSVVLGDGYTF.

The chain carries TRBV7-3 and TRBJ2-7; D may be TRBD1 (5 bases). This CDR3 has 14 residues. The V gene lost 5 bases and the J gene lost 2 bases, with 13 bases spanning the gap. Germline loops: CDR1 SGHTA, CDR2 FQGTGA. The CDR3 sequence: CASSPQSGPYEQYF. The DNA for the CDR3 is TGTGCCAGCAGCCCCCAGTCAGGGCCCTACGAGCAGTACTTC.

The CDR3 protein is CASSTQGYEKLFF. CDR3 in DNA: TGTGCCAGCAGTACTCAGGGTTATGAAAAACTGTTTTTT. The rearrangement joins TRBV6-5 to TRBJ1-4, with D possibly TRBD1 on 5 matching bases. Trimming took off 5 bases at V and 6 bases at J, with 10 bases between the two ends. Germline CDR1 reads MNHEY; CDR2 reads SVGAGI. The CDR3 sequence is 13 residues long.

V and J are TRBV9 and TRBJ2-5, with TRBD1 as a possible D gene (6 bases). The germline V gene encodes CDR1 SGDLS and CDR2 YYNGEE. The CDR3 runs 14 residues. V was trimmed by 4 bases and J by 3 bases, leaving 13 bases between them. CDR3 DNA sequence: TGTGCCAGCAGCCCCACCGGGACAAAAGAGACCCAGTACTTC. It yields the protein CASSPTGTKETQYF. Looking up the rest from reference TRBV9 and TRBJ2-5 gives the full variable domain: DSGVTQTPKHLITATGQRVTLRCSPRSGDLSVYWYQQSLDQGLQFLIQYYNGEERAKGNILERFSAQQFPDLHSELNLSSLELGDSALYFCASSPTGTKETQYFGPGTRLLVL.

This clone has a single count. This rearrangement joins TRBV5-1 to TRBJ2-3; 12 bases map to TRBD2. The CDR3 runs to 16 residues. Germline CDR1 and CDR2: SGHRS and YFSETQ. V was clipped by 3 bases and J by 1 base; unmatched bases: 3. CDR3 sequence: CASSSRLAGGTDTQYF. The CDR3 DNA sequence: TGCGCCAGCAGCTCCCGACTAGCGGGGGGCACAGATACGCAGTATTTT.

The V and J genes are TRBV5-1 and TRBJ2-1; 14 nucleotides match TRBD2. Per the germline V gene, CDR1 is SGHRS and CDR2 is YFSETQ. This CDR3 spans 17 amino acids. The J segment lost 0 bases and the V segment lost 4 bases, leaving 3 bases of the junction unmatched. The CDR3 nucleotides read TGCGCCAGCAGCCAAGGGACTAGCGGGAGCTCCTACAATGAGCAGTTCTTC. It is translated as CASSQGTSGSSYNEQFF.

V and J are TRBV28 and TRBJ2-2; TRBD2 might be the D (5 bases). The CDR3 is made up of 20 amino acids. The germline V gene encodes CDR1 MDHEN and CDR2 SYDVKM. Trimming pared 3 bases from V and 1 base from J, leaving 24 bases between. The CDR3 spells CASSFRAGTGSGRNTGELFF. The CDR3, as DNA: TGTGCCAGCAGTTTTCGTGCAGGTACTGGGAGCGGCAGGAACACCGGGGAGCTGTTTTTT. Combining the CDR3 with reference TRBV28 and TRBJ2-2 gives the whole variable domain DVKVTQSSRYLVKRTGEKVFLECVQDMDHENMFWYRQDPGLGLRLIYFSYDVKMKEKGDIPEGYSVSREKKERFSLILESASTNQTSMYLCASSFRAGTGSGRNTGELFFGEGSRLTVL.

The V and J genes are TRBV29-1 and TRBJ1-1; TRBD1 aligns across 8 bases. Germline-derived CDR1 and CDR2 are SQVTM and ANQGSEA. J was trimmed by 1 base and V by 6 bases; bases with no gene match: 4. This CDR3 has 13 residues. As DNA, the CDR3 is TGCAGCGTAGATGACAGGGGGAACACTGAAGCTTTCTTT. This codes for CSVDDRGNTEAFF.

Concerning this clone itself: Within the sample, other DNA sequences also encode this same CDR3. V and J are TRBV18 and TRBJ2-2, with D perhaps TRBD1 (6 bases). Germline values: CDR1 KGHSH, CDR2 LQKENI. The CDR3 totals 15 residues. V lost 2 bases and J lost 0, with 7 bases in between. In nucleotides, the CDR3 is TGTGCCAGCTCACCAGGGACACCGAACACCGGGGAGCTGTTTTTT. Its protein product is CASSPGTPNTGELFF. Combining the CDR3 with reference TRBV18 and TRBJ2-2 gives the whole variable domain NAGVMQNPRHLVRRRGQEARLRCSPMKGHSHVYWYRQLPEEGLKFMVYLQKENIIDESGMPKERFSAEFPKEGPSILRIQQVVRGDSAAYFCASSPGTPNTGELFFGEGSRLTVL.

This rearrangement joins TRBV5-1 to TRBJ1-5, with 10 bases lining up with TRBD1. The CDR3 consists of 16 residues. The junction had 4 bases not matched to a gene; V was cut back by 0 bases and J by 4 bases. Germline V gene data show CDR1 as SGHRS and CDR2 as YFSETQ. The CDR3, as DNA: TGCGCCAGCAGCTTGGGGACAGGGGGTGGGAATCAGCCCCAGCATTTT. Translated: CASSLGTGGGNQPQHF.

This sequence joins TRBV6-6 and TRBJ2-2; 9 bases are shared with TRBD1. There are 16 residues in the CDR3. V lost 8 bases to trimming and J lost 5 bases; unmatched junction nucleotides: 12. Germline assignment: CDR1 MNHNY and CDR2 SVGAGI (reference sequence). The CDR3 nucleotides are TGTGCCAGCCGACAGGTGAAGGGACAGGGAACCGGGGAGCTGTTTTTT. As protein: CASRQVKGQGTGELFF.

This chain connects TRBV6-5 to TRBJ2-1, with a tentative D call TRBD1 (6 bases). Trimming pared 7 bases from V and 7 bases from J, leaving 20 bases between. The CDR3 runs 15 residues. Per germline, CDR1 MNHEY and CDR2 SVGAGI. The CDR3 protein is CASTPGGGLGNEQFF. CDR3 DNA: TGTGCCAGCACCCCAGGTGGGGGCCTGGGTAATGAGCAGTTCTTC.

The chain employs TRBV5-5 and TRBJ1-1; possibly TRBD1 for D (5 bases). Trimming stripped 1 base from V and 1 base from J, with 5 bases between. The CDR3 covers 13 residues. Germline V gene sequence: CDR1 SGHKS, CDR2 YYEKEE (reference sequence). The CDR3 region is CASSLTGNTEAFF. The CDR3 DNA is TGTGCCAGCAGCTTGACAGGGAACACTGAAGCTTTCTTT.

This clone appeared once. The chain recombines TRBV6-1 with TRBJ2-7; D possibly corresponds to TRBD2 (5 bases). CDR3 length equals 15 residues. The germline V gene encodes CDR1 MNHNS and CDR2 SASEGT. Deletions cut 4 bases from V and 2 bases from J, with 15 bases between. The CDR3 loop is CASSGRKRSTYEQYF. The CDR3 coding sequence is TGTGCCAGCAGTGGACGTAAGCGGAGTACCTACGAGCAGTACTTC.

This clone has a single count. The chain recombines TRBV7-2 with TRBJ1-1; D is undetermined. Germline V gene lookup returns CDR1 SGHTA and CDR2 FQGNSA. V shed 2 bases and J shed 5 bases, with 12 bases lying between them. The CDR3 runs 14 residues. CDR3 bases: TGTGCCAGCAGCTTATTAGAGGGTAGGACTGAAGCTTTCTTT. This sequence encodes CASSLLEGRTEAFF.

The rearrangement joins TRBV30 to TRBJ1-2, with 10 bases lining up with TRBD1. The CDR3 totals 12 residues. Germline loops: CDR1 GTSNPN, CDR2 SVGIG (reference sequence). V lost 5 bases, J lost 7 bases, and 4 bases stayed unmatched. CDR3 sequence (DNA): TGTGCCTGGGGACAGGGGGATACTGGCTACACCTTC. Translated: CAWGQGDTGYTF. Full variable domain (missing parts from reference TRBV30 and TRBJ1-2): SQTIHQWPATLVQPVGSPLSLECTVEGTSNPNLYWYRQAAGRGLQLLFYSVGIGQISSEVPQNLSASRPQDRQFILSSKKLLLSDSGFYLCAWGQGDTGYTFGSGTRLTVV.

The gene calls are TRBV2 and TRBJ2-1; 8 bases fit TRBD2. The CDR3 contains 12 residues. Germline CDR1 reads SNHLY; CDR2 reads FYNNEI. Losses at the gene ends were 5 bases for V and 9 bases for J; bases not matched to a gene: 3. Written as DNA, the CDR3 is TGTGCCAGCAGTCTTAGCGGGGTTGAGCAGTTCTTC. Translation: CASSLSGVEQFF.

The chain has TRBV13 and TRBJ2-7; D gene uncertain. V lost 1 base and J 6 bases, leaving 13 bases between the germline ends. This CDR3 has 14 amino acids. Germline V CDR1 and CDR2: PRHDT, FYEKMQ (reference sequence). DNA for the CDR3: TGTGCCAGCAGCTTAGAGGAGTACCCTAGCGAGCAGTACTTC. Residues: CASSLEEYPSEQYF.

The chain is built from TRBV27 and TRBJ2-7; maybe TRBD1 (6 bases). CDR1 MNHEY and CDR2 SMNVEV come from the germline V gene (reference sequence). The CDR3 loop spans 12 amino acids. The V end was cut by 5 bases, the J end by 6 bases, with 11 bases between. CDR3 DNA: TGTGCCAGCAGTCCTACAGGGCTCGAGCAGTACTTC. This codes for CASSPTGLEQYF.

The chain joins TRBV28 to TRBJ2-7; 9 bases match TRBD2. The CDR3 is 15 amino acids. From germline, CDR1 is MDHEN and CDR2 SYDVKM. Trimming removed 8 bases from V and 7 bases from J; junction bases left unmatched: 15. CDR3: CASSLGGRAEGEQYF. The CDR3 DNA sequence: TGTGCCAGCTCCCTAGGCGGGAGGGCCGAAGGGGAGCAGTACTTC.

The CDR3 DNA is TGTGCCTGGAGTCGTGGAGGGGCTTACGAGCAGTACTTC. It translates to CAWSRGGAYEQYF. The V gene is TRBV30, the J gene TRBJ2-7, with D tentatively TRBD2 (6 bases). V gave up 2 bases and J gave up 4 bases, with 12 bases separating them. Germline CDR1 is GTSNPN and CDR2 is SVGIG (reference sequence). CDR3 length equals 13 residues. Together with reference TRBV30 and TRBJ2-7, the CDR3 gives the full variable domain: SQTIHQWPATLVQPVGSPLSLECTVEGTSNPNLYWYRQAAGRGLQLLFYSVGIGQISSEVPQNLSASRPQDRQFILSSKKLLLSDSGFYLCAWSRGGAYEQYFGPGTRLTVT.

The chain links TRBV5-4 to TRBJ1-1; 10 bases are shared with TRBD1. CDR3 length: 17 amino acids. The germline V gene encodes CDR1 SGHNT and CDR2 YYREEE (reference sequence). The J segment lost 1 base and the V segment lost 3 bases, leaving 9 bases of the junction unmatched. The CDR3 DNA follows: TGTGCCAGCAGCTCCCTCGACAGGGGGCGGAGGAACACTGAAGCTTTCTTT. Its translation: CASSSLDRGRRNTEAFF.

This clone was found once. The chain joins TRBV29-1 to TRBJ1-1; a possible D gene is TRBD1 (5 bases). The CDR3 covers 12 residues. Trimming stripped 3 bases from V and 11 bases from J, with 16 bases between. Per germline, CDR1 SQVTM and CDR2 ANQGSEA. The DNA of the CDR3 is TGCAGCGTTGACAGGGCCTACCATGAGGCTTTCTTT. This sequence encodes CSVDRAYHEAFF.

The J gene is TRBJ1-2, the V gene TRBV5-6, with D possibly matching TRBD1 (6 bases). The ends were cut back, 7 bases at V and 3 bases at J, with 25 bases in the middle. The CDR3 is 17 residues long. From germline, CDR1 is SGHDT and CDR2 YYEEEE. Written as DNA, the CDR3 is TGTGCCAGCTTAGAGAAGGGGGGGGTCGGCCGATACTATGGCTACACCTTC. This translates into CASLEKGGVGRYYGYTF.

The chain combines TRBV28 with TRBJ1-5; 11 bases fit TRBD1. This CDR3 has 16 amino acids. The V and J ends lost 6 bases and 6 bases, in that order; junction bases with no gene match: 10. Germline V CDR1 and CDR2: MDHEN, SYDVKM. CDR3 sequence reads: CASRTIRTGGGQPQHF. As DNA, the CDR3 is TGTGCCAGCAGGACAATCCGGACAGGGGGCGGTCAGCCCCAGCATTTT.

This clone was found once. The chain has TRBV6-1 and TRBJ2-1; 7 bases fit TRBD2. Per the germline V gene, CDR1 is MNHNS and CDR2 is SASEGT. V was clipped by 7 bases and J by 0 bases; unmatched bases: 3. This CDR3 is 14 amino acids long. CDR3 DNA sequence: TGTGCCAGCACCCGGGGGGACTCCTACAATGAGCAGTTCTTC. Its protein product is CASTRGDSYNEQFF.

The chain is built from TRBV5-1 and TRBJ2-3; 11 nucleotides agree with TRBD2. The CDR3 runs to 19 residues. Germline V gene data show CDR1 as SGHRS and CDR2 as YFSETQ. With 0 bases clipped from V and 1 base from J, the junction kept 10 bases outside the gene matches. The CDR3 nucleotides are TGCGCCAGCAGCTTGGAGTCGGTACTAGCGGGAGTACGCACAGATACGCAGTATTTT. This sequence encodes CASSLESVLAGVRTDTQYF. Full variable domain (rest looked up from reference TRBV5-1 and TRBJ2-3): KAGVTQTPRYLIKTRGQQVTLSCSPISGHRSVSWYQQTPGQGLQFLFEYFSETQRNKGNFPGRFSGRQFSNSRSEMNVSTLELGDSALYLCASSLESVLAGVRTDTQYFGPGTRLTVL.

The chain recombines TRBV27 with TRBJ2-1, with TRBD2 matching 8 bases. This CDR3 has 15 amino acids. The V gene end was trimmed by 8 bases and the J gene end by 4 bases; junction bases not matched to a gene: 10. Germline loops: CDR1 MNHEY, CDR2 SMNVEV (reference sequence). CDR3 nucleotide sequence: TGTGCCAGCTTCCCCCTAGCGGGTATATACAATGAGCAGTTCTTC. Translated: CASFPLAGIYNEQFF.

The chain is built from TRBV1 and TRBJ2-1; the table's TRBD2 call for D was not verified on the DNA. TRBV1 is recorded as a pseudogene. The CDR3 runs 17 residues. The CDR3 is CTSSQAIGTSGYNEQFF. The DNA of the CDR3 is TGCACCAGCAGCCAAGCTATTGGGACTAGCGGGTACAATGAGCAGTTCTTC.

The CDR3 loop reads CASSIGLALEGPDTQYF. The CDR3 bases are TGTGCCAGCAGCATAGGACTAGCCCTAGAGGGGCCAGATACGCAGTATTTT. V usage is TRBV5-4 and J usage is TRBJ2-3; 8 bases match TRBD2. Germline CDR1 and CDR2: SGHNT and YYREEE (reference sequence). J lost 4 bases, V lost 4 bases, and 14 bases had no gene match. The CDR3 runs 17 residues.

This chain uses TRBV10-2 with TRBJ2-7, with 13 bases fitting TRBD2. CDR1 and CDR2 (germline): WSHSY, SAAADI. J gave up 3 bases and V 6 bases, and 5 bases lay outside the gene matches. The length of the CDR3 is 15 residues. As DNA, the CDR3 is TGCGCCAGCAGGGGGGGACTAGCGGGATTCTACGAGCAGTACTTC. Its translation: CASRGGLAGFYEQYF.